This T cell receptor beta chain appears in the sequencing data of a study of T cell responses to AZD1222 COVID-19 vaccine. Study-wide points: Reports indicate that nearly half of spike-specific TCRs are directed at unmutated variant regions.

This CDR3 region has 14 residues. CDR1 and CDR2 from the germline V gene are SGHRS and YFSETQ. The V end was cut by 5 bases, the J end by 7 bases, with 15 bases between. Note on this clone: Its specificity is unknown.

Assay used: immunoSEQ multiplex PCR; TCRdb lists only in-frame clones, some missing. Of 110,000 or so clones in the sample, about 82% are singletons; the top ten hold 15% to 20%. The specimen was peripheral blood, collected 28 days after the second AZD1222 dose. This sequence originates from an adult who received the AZD1222 COVID-19 vaccine. V gene TRBV5-1 combines with J gene TRBJ1-4; D uncertain. The CDR3 sequence: CASSIGHGGEKLFF. CDR3 DNA: TGCGCCAGCAGTATAGGGCATGGAGGTGAAAAACTGTTTTTT.